This note documents a single T cell receptor beta chain sequence. Data came from immunoSEQ multiplex PCR; TCRdb stores just in-frame clones and leaves some out. The sample carries around 380,000 clones, approximately 89% recorded once. The CDR3 loop spans 14 amino acids. The V and J ends lost 2 bases and 5 bases respectively, with 14 bases between them. Germline V CDR1 and CDR2: SGHRS, YFSETQ. The data are from a study of blood T cell repertoires in COVID-19. Study details: The United States, Italy and Spain supplied acute and convalescent COVID-19 samples. T cells, B-cell-depleted T cells, or PBMCs provided the cDNA or gDNA that served as material.

The TCR sequence derives from a man aged 30 to 45 who had recovered from COVID-19. The chain combines TRBV5-1 with TRBJ2-7, with D perhaps matching TRBD1 (5 bases). Sequencing input: PBMCs or T cells enriched from blood (not recorded which). DNA of the CDR3: TGCGCCAGCAGCTTCGGCAGGGTTTGGAACGAGCAGTACTTC. This gives the protein CASSFGRVWNEQYF.